This T cell receptor beta chain is drawn from a study of tumor and adjacent non-tumor tissue in lung cancer. In the study overall: Patients comprised 12 adenocarcinoma, a couple of squamous cell carcinoma and 1 small cell lung cancer. General observations from the study: Tumor repertoires had a smaller top 100 clone share than normal lung. Significantly higher TCR diversity was found in tumor than normal lung.

TCRbeta libraries were built with three rounds of nested PCR, modified from ARM-PCR. Via MiXCR, TCRdb re-called the multiplex PCR reads, giving one row per CDR3 protein. The profile shows approximately 76,000 distinct CDR3 sequences, approximately 71% of them singletons. Trimming left V 0 bases short and J 12 bases short, with 19 bases between. The CDR3 totals 15 residues. CDR1 is MNHEY and CDR2 is SVGAGI in the germline V gene. In regard to this clonotype: Its antigen is unknown.

The template was RNA from unsorted bulk tissue. The receptor was derived from an older woman with non-small cell lung cancer. The chain recombines TRBV6-5 with TRBJ2-3; D unresolved. The sample was lung tumor tissue. The CDR3 sequence is CASSYSFMNTYAQYF. The CDR3 bases are TGTGCCAGCAGTTACTCGTTTATGAACACATATGCACAGTATTTT.